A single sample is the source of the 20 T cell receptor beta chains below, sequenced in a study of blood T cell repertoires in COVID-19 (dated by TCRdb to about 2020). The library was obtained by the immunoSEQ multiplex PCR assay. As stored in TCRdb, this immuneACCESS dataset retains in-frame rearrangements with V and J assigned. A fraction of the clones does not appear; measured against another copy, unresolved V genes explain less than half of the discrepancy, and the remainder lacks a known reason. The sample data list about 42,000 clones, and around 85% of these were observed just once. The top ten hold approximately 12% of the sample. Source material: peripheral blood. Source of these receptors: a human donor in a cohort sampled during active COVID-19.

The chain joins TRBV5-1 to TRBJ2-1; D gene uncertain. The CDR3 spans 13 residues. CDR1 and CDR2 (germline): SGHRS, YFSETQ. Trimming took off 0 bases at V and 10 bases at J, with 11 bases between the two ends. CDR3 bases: TGCGCCAGCAGCTTGGATCGCCCCCGGGAGCAGTTCTTC. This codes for CASSLDRPREQFF.

CDR3 amino acids: CASDRSNTEAFF. The DNA of the CDR3 is TGTGCCAGCGACAGGTCGAACACTGAAGCTTTCTTT. The chain has TRBV6-6 and TRBJ1-1, with D possibly matching TRBD1 (6 bases). V lost 8 bases and J lost 1, with 8 bases in between. From germline, CDR1 is MNHNY and CDR2 SVGAGI (reference sequence). CDR3 size: 12 residues.

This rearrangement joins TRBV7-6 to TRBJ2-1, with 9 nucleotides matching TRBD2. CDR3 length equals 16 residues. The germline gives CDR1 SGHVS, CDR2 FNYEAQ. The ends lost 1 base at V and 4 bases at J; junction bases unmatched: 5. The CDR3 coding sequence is TGTGCCAGCAGCTTAGGGGCTAGCGGGGTATACAATGAGCAGTTCTTC. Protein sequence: CASSLGASGVYNEQFF.

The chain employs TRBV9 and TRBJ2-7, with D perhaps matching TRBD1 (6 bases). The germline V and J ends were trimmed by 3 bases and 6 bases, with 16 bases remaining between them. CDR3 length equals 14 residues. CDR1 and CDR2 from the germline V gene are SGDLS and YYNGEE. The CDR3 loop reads CASSAAGTTGEQYF. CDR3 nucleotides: TGTGCCAGCAGCGCGGCCGGGACAACGGGCGAGCAGTACTTC.

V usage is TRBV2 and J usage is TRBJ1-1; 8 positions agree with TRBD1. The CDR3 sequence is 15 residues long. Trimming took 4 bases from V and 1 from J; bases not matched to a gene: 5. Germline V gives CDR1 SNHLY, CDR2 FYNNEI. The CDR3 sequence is CASSGFQGANTEAFF. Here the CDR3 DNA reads TGTGCCAGCAGTGGTTTTCAGGGGGCGAACACTGAAGCTTTCTTT.

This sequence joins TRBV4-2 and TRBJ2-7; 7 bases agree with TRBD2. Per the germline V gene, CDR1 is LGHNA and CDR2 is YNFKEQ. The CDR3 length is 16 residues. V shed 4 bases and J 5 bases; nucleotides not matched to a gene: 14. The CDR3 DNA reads TGTGCCAGCAGCCGAAACTCAGCTAGCGGTGGCAACGAGCAGTACTTC. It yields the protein CASSRNSASGGNEQYF.

CDR3 coding DNA: TGTGCCAGCAGTCCCTGGGGCAGGGCTAGCTCCTACAATGAGCAGTTCTTC. It translates to CASSPWGRASSYNEQFF. This chain links TRBV6-6 with TRBJ2-1; maybe TRBD1 (5 bases). Germline V CDR1 and CDR2: MNHNY, SVGAGI (reference sequence). The CDR3 is made up of 17 amino acids. The germline V and J ends were trimmed by 5 bases and 0 bases, with 17 bases remaining between them.

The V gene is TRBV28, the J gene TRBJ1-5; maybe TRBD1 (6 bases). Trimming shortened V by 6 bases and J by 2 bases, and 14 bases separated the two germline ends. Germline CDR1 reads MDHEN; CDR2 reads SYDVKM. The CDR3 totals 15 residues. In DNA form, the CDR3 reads TGTGCCAGCAGCGTCGCGGGGGCAGGCAATCAGCCCCAGCATTTT. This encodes CASSVAGAGNQPQHF.

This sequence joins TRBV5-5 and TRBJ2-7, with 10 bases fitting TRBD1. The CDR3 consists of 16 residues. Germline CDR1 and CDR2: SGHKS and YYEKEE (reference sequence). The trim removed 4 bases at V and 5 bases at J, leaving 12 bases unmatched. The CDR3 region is CASSLSWSGTGDEQYF. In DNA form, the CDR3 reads TGTGCCAGCAGCCTATCCTGGTCCGGGACAGGGGACGAGCAGTACTTC.

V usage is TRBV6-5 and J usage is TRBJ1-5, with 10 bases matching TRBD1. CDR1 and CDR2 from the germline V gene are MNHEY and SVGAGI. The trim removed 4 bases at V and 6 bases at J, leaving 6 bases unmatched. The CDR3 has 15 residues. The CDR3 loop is CASSSGTGVGQPQHF. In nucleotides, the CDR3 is TGTGCCAGCAGTTCCGGGACAGGGGTAGGTCAGCCCCAGCATTTT.

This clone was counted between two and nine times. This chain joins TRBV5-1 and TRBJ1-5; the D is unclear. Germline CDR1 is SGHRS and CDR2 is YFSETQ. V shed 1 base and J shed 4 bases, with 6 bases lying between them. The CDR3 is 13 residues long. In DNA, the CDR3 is TGCGCCAGCAGCTTGCGGGGTAATCAGCCCCAGCATTTT. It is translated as CASSLRGNQPQHF.

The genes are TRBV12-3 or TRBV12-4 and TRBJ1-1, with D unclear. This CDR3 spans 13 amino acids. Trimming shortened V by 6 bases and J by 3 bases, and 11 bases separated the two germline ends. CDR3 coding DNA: TGTGCCAGCAGGAGGAACGACTACACTGAAGCTTTCTTT. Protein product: CASRRNDYTEAFF.

The CDR3 DNA is TGCGCCAGCAGCTTGGTCCCTAGCGGGGGGAATAGTGAGCAGTTCTTC. This encodes CASSLVPSGGNSEQFF. This chain uses TRBV5-1 with TRBJ2-1; the match to TRBD2 covers 11 bases. The CDR3 extends over 16 amino acids. Germline V gives CDR1 SGHRS, CDR2 YFSETQ. After removal of 0 bases from V and 9 bases from J, the junction contained 8 bases not matched to a gene.

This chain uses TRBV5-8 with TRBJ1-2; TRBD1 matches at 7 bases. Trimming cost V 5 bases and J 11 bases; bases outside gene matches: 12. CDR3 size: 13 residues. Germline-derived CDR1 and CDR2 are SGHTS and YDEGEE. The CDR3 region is CASRSDRDPFYTF. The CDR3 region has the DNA TGTGCCAGCAGATCCGACAGGGACCCTTTTTACACCTTC.

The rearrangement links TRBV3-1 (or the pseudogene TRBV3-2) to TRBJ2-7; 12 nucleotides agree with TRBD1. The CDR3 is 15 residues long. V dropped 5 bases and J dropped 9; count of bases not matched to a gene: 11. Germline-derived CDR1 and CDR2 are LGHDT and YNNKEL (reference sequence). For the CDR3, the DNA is TGTGCCAGCAGCTATTTAGGGACAGGGGGCGCAGGGCAGTACTTC. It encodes CASSYLGTGGAGQYF.

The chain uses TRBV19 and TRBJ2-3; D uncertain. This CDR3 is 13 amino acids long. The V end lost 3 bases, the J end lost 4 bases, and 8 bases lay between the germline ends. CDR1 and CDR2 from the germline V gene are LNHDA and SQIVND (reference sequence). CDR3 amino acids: CASSILPADTQYF. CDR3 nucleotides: TGTGCCAGTAGTATTCTTCCGGCAGATACGCAGTATTTT.

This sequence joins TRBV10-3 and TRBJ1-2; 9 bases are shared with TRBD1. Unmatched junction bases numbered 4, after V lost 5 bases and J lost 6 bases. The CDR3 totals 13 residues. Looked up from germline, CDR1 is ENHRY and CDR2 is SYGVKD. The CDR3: CAISRDRDNGYTF. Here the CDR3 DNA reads TGTGCCATCAGTCGGGACAGGGACAATGGCTACACCTTC.

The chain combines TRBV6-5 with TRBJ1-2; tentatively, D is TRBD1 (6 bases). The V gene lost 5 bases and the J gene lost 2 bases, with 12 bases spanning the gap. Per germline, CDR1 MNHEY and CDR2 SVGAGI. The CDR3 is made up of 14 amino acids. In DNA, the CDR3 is TGTGCCAGCAGTCGGACAGACGGGAACTATGGCTACACCTTC. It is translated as CASSRTDGNYGYTF.

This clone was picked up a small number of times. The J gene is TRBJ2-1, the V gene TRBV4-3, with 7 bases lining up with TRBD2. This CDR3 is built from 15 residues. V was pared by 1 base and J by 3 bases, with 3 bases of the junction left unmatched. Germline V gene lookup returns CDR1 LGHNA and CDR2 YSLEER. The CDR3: CASSQVAGGYNEQFF. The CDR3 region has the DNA TGCGCCAGCAGCCAAGTAGCGGGTGGCTACAATGAGCAGTTCTTC.

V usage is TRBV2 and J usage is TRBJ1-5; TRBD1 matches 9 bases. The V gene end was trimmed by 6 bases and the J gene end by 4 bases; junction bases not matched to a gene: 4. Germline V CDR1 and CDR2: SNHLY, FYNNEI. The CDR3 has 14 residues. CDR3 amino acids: CASRGDRENQPQHF. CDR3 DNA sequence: TGTGCCAGCAGGGGGGACAGGGAAAATCAGCCCCAGCATTTT.